One and the same sample provided the 25 T cell receptor beta chains below, sequenced in a study of blood T cells in healthy people across ages. A second roughly 7 to 11 cycle PCR used barcoded and J-beta primers. TCRdb used MiXCR to reprocess the 5' RACE reads, holding one entry per CDR3 protein. In the table there are roughly 1,800,000 distinct CDR3 sequences, roughly 50% of which are singletons. Material: blood. The receptors were gathered from a woman between 35 and 50 years old in good health.

The table lists this clonotype with a few counts. The chain employs TRBV29-1 and TRBJ2-5, with 7 bases fitting TRBD1. This CDR3 comprises 15 residues. The junction had 9 bases not matched to a gene; V was cut back by 5 bases and J by 0 bases. Germline V lookup: CDR1 SQVTM, CDR2 ANQGSEA. The CDR3 DNA follows: TGCAGCGTTTTGAAGGGACAGAAGTACCAAGAGACCCAGTACTTC. Translation: CSVLKGQKYQETQYF.

This clonotype has a handful of counts. The chain uses TRBV5-1 and TRBJ2-1, with 10 bases fitting TRBD1. Losses at the gene ends were 5 bases for V and 5 bases for J; bases not matched to a gene: 10. The CDR3 has 16 amino acids. Per germline, CDR1 SGHRS and CDR2 YFSETQ. The CDR3 region is CASSYPLGQGNNEQFF. As DNA, the CDR3 is TGCGCCAGCAGTTACCCCCTGGGACAGGGGAACAATGAGCAGTTCTTC.

The rearrangement joins TRBV5-5 to TRBJ2-3, with 9 nucleotides matching TRBD1. CDR1 SGHKS and CDR2 YYEKEE come from the germline V gene (reference sequence). The length of the CDR3 is 17 residues. The junction had 7 bases not matched to a gene; V was cut back by 0 bases and J by 2 bases. Written as DNA, the CDR3 is TGTGCCAGCAGCTTGGGGGAGGACAGGGGATACACAGATACGCAGTATTTT. This codes for CASSLGEDRGYTDTQYF.

The chain joins TRBV7-6 to TRBJ1-1; perhaps TRBD1 as D (5 bases). V dropped 8 bases and J dropped 1 base, with 11 bases sitting between them. The CDR3 totals 13 residues. CDR1 and CDR2 from the germline V gene are SGHVS and FNYEAQ. The CDR3, as DNA: TGTGCCAGCTCGAATGGGGGGAACACTGAAGCTTTCTTT. It codes for CASSNGGNTEAFF.

The chain is built from TRBV7-9 and TRBJ2-5; D remains ambiguous. This CDR3 is 14 amino acids long. V was trimmed by 5 bases and J by 0 bases, leaving 10 bases between them. The germline V gene encodes CDR1 SEHNR and CDR2 FQNEAQ (reference sequence). The CDR3 sequence: CASSLRRDQETQYF. The CDR3 DNA follows: TGTGCCAGCAGCCTCAGACGAGACCAAGAGACCCAGTACTTC.

Regarding this clonotype: One end of the junction varies from germline; a read error may be responsible. The chain is built from TRBV18 and TRBJ2-4; 7 bases match TRBD2. The CDR3 consists of 12 residues. Germline CDR1 is KGHSH and CDR2 is LQKENI. CDR3 loop: CASSPPGGIQYF. The CDR3 DNA is TGCGCCAGCAGCCCCCCCGGGGGGATTCAGTACTTC.

This clonotype was observed a few times. The rearrangement joins TRBV14 to TRBJ2-3; D remains ambiguous. Germline values: CDR1 SGHDN, CDR2 FVKESK. The ends were cut back, 4 bases at V and 2 bases at J, with 10 bases in the middle. The length of the CDR3 is 14 residues. CDR3 amino acids: CASSLQRHTDTQYF. The CDR3 DNA follows: TGTGCCAGCAGCCTCCAGCGACACACAGATACGCAGTATTTT.

V and J are TRBV4-1 and TRBJ1-6; D not resolved. The CDR3 has 17 residues. CDR1 is MGHRA, CDR2 YSYEKL, per germline. V lost 3 bases and J lost 8, with 20 bases in between. The DNA of the CDR3 is TGCGCCAGCAGCCAGGTATTATCAGACGGCGAGGATTCACCCCTCCACTTT. Protein: CASSQVLSDGEDSPLHF.

This clonotype was found a few times. V and J are TRBV7-2 and TRBJ2-7; D gene unclear. CDR3 length: 13 amino acids. Germline V gene lookup returns CDR1 SGHTA and CDR2 FQGNSA. Trimming removed 5 bases at V and 2 bases at J, with 10 bases between. In nucleotides, the CDR3 is TGTGCCAGCAGCCAGCCGTCGACCTACGAGCAGTACTTC. Protein sequence: CASSQPSTYEQYF.

About this clonotype itself: This sequence may be a read error, since a much larger clone differs from it by one base. V and J are TRBV6-2 or TRBV6-3 and TRBJ2-5; D uncertain. Looked up from germline, CDR1 is MNHEY and CDR2 is SVGEGT. The CDR3 is 11 residues long. V was cut by 3 bases and J by 4 bases, with 3 bases left in between. Here the CDR3 reads CASSYIETQYF. CDR3 DNA: TGTGCCAGCAGTTATATAGAGACCCAGTACTTC.

In this sample, this clonotype turned up a few times. V is TRBV20-1 and J is TRBJ2-7; D tentatively reads TRBD1 or TRBD2 (6 bases each). The CDR3 covers 15 residues. With 5 bases removed from V and 6 bases from J, the gap between germline ends came to 23 bases. From germline, CDR1 is DFQATT and CDR2 SNEGSKA (reference sequence). For the CDR3, the DNA is TGCAGTGCTTCCATCGGGGGCTCCTCCCTCGGCGAGCAGTACTTC. It specifies CSASIGGSSLGEQYF.

The V call is TRBV20-1, the J call TRBJ2-7; no clear D. Germline V lookup: CDR1 DFQATT, CDR2 SNEGSKA (reference sequence). V was shortened by 0 bases and J by 2 bases, with 11 bases between the two germline ends. This CDR3 is built from 14 residues. CDR3 bases: TGCAGTGCTAGAGATCTGCGGAGAGCCTACGAGCAGTACTTC. As protein: CSARDLRRAYEQYF.

This chain links TRBV6-5 with TRBJ2-6; perhaps TRBD2 as D (5 bases). V was pared by 4 bases and J by 4 bases, with 8 bases between. From germline, CDR1 is MNHEY and CDR2 SVGAGI. The CDR3 loop spans 14 amino acids. The CDR3 is CASSSSGGANVLTF. CDR3 nucleotides: TGTGCCAGCAGTTCCTCGGGAGGGGCCAACGTCCTGACTTTC.

This clonotype was seen more than once but under ten times. This sequence joins TRBV7-9 and TRBJ2-7, with 8 positions matching TRBD1. Germline-derived CDR1 and CDR2 are SEHNR and FQNEAQ (reference sequence). V shed 3 bases, J shed 2 bases, and the junction held 12 bases outside the gene matches. The CDR3 sequence is 17 residues long. The CDR3 loop reads CASSFTSRDRSPYEQYF. The CDR3 nucleotides read TGTGCCAGCAGCTTCACATCCCGGGACAGGAGTCCCTACGAGCAGTACTTC.

The chain has TRBV20-1 and TRBJ2-7; possible D gene TRBD1, 5 bases. Trimming removed 1 base at V and 3 bases at J, with 13 bases between. Germline values: CDR1 DFQATT, CDR2 SNEGSKA (reference sequence). The CDR3 extends over 14 amino acids. The CDR3 region is CSARGDSRFYEQYF. As DNA, the CDR3 is TGCAGTGCTAGAGGCGACAGCCGATTCTACGAGCAGTACTTC.

V gene TRBV4-3 combines with J gene TRBJ1-2; D is ambiguous. The CDR3 is 13 residues long. Trimming pared 0 bases from V and 8 bases from J, leaving 10 bases between. CDR1 is LGHNA and CDR2 is YSLEER in the germline V gene. CDR3 protein: CASSQERVGGYTF. CDR3 bases: TGCGCCAGCAGCCAAGAGAGGGTTGGGGGCTACACCTTC.

V and J are TRBV12-3 or TRBV12-4 and TRBJ1-1; D gene ambiguous. This CDR3 region has 14 residues. With 3 bases removed from V and 5 bases from J, the gap between germline ends came to 13 bases. CDR3 residues: CASSFGVARTEAFF. The CDR3, as DNA: TGTGCCAGCAGTTTTGGGGTCGCGAGGACTGAAGCTTTCTTT.

The CDR3 region is CASSTGHQNYEQYF. The CDR3 region has the DNA TGTGCCAGCAGTACGGGACACCAAAACTACGAGCAGTACTTC. The J gene is TRBJ2-7, the V gene TRBV14, with a weak D call TRBD1 (6 bases). This CDR3 is 14 amino acids long. Germline-derived CDR1 and CDR2 are SGHDN and FVKESK. The ends were cut back, 6 bases at V and 3 bases at J, with 15 bases in the middle.

The CDR3 protein is CASSYSSMGGGYGYTF. The CDR3 coding sequence is TGTGCCAGCAGTTACTCGAGTATGGGGGGCGGCTATGGCTACACCTTC. The chain has TRBV6-5 and TRBJ1-2, with D possibly TRBD1 on 6 matching bases. V was shortened by 0 bases and J by 4 bases, with 15 bases between the two germline ends. The CDR3 extends over 16 amino acids. The germline gives CDR1 MNHEY, CDR2 SVGAGI.

This chain uses TRBV9 with TRBJ2-1; 8 bases fit TRBD2. Germline V lookup: CDR1 SGDLS, CDR2 YYNGEE. With V trimmed by 3 bases and J by 8 bases, 13 bases remained unmatched. The CDR3 is 16 amino acids. CDR3 sequence reads: CASSAQGLGLSDEQFF. CDR3 bases: TGTGCCAGCAGCGCCCAGGGACTAGGGTTGTCCGATGAGCAGTTCTTC.

This clonotype has more than one count but fewer than ten. The chain joins TRBV5-6 to TRBJ1-2; D is ambiguous. The CDR3 has 14 amino acids. Trimming took off 3 bases at V and 4 bases at J, with 13 bases between the two ends. The germline CDR1 and CDR2 sequences are SGHDT and YYEEEE. The CDR3 coding sequence is TGTGCCAGCAGCTCCCAAGGGCGCGTCTATGGCTACACCTTC. Translating gives CASSSQGRVYGYTF.

This chain uses TRBV6-5 with TRBJ2-1, with 10 nucleotides matching TRBD1. Trimming removed 6 bases from V and 3 bases from J; junction bases left unmatched: 8. From germline, CDR1 is MNHEY and CDR2 SVGAGI. CDR3 size: 16 residues. The CDR3 DNA sequence: TGTGCCAGCAGAAAATCAGGACAGGGGGACTACAATGAGCAGTTCTTC. It specifies CASRKSGQGDYNEQFF.

The rearrangement uses TRBV9 and TRBJ1-6; D gene ambiguous. V lost 8 bases, J lost 10 bases, and 16 bases lay in between. Germline V gene lookup returns CDR1 SGDLS and CDR2 YYNGEE. The CDR3 runs 13 residues. In nucleotides, the CDR3 is TGTGCCAGTGCACCAGGCGGGCGATCACCCCTCCACTTT. Amino acid sequence: CASAPGGRSPLHF.

This clonotype was counted a few times. The chain couples TRBV5-5 to TRBJ2-3, with 9 nucleotides matching TRBD1. The CDR3 contains 17 residues. With V trimmed by 4 bases and J by 3 bases, 12 bases remained unmatched. Germline CDR1 SGHKS, CDR2 YYEKEE (reference sequence). The CDR3 DNA reads TGTGCCAGCAGCCCTAGAGGGAGGGACAGGGTGACAGATACGCAGTATTTT. Residues: CASSPRGRDRVTDTQYF. The whole variable domain, remainder taken from reference TRBV5-5 and TRBJ2-3, is DAGVTQSPTHLIKTRGQQVTLRCSPISGHKSVSWYQQVLGQGPQFIFQYYEKEERGRGNFPDRFSARQFPNYSSELNVNALLLGDSALYLCASSPRGRDRVTDTQYFGPGTRLTVL.

This sequence joins TRBV12-3 or TRBV12-4 and TRBJ1-4; D call uncertain. V gave up 3 bases and J gave up 4 bases, with 6 bases separating them. The CDR3 is 13 amino acids. Here the CDR3 reads CASSFEFNEKLFF. The CDR3 coding sequence is TGTGCCAGCAGTTTTGAGTTTAATGAAAAACTGTTTTTT.